This T cell receptor beta chain was documented in a study of CD8 T cells in ankylosing spondylitis. Germline CDR1 is MRHNA and CDR2 is SNTAGT. CDR3 size: 15 residues. The trim removed 3 bases at V and 5 bases at J, leaving 6 bases unmatched. TCRdb itself ran the 5' RACE reads through MiXCR, one entry per CDR3 protein. Found here are about 160,000 distinct CDR3 sequences, under 55% of them singletons; the top ten hold nearly 15%. Sample: synovial fluid, either unsorted or a sorted T cell fraction (not recorded which). The TCR sequence derives from a male donor with ankylosing spondylitis. This chain connects TRBV6-4 to TRBJ2-1; 8 positions agree with TRBD2. In nucleotides, the CDR3 is TGTGCCAGCAGTGATTCAGCGGGAGACGACAATGAGCAGTTCTTC. Amino acids: CASSDSAGDDNEQFF.